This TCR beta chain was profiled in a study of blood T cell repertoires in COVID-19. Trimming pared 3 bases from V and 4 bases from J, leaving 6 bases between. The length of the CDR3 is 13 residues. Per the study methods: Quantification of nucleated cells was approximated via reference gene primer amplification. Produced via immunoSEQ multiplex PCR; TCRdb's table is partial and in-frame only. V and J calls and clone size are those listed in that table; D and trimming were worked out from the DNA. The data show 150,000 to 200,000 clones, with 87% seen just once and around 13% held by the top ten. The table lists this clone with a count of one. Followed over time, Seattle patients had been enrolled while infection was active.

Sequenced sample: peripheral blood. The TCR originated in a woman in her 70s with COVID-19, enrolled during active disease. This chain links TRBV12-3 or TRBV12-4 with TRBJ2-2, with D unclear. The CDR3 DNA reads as TGTGCCAGCAGTTTCGACTTCACCGGGGAGCTGTTTTTT. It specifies CASSFDFTGELFF.